Here is one T cell receptor beta chain with its context. TCRdb re-analysed the 5' RACE reads in MiXCR, keeping a single row per CDR3 protein. Here the sample spans 80,000 to 130,000 distinct CDR3 sequences, 11% being singletons. This specimen comes from a study of T-cell memory formation after mild COVID-19. V was pared by 3 bases and J by 2 bases, with 14 bases between. From germline, CDR1 is SGHRS and CDR2 YFSETQ. This CDR3 region has 16 residues. The sequenced sample consisted of PBMCs or a T cell subset sorted from them (not recorded which). The chain is built from TRBV5-1 and TRBJ2-2; D unclear. The receptor was isolated from a man aged 18 to 35 who had mild COVID-19 (a few samples of this study predate the infection). Cell type and time point are not known. In nucleotides, the CDR3 is TGCGCCAGCAGCTCGCCGTTTGGCCTTAACACCGGGGAGCTGTTTTTT. This codes for CASSSPFGLNTGELFF.